This T cell receptor (beta chain) was recorded in a study of blood T cells in healthy people across ages. Study-wide points: Age showed a roughly linear inverse relationship with TCR beta diversity per million T cells.

This CDR3 has 13 amino acids. The V and J ends lost 1 base and 5 bases respectively, with 8 bases between them. Germline-derived CDR1 and CDR2 are SGHRS and YFSETQ. This clonotype was seen more than once but under ten times. Its antigen is as yet unknown. Primed by a sample-barcoded 5' primer and a J-beta primer mix, a second PCR proceeded for about 6 to 12 cycles. Via MiXCR, TCRdb re-called the 5' RACE reads, giving one row per CDR3 protein. This sample has roughly 800,000 distinct CDR3 sequences, with roughly 40% found just once. Sample: blood. This TCR came from a man aged 18-30 years in good health. This chain joins TRBV5-1 and TRBJ2-3; D unclear. The chain's CDR3 is CASSLFRGDTQYF. CDR3 nucleotide sequence: TGCGCCAGCAGCTTGTTTCGAGGAGATACGCAGTATTTT.